The source of this TCR beta chain is a study of OX40 agonist ivuxolimab in advanced cancers. Across the study: Clinicians treated patients with ivuxolimab, an agonistic anti-OX40 (CD134) antibody. The mean age was roughly 60 years, ranging from roughly 23 to 79, with approximately 85% of participants male. Dose-escalation patients' cancers were hepatocellular carcinoma, melanoma, renal cell or head and neck cancer.

The data were produced by immunoSEQ multiplex PCR, yet TCRdb's version contains in-frame clones alone and is incomplete. There are some 52,000 clones in the sample; roughly nine tenths occur only once, and around 6.9% lies in the top ten. The source of this sequence is an adult with an advanced solid tumor such as melanoma, head and neck, liver or kidney cancer. The sample in question was CD4+ or CD8+ T cells sorted from blood, obtained in a trial of the OX40 agonist ivuxolimab.

The CDR3 loop is CASTTGGVSNQPQHF. CDR3 DNA: TGTGCCAGCACAACAGGGGGCGTGAGCAATCAGCCCCAGCATTTT. The chain combines TRBV2 with TRBJ1-5; 9 bases agree with TRBD1. CDR1 and CDR2 (germline): SNHLY, FYNNEI. Trimming took 7 bases from V and 1 from J; bases not matched to a gene: 5. This CDR3 has 15 amino acids.